This T cell receptor beta chain was documented in a study of T cells after yellow fever vaccination (dated 2019 in TCRdb). For the wider study: The SMART-Seq v4 Ultra Low Input RNA kit was used to prepare libraries from fractions with low cell numbers. To follow T-cell clones before and after primary and booster YFV17D yellow fever vaccination, bulk TCR alpha and beta repertoires were sequenced over time. Two healthy male donors, one aged 18 to 29 and one aged 30 to 40 years, made up the cohort. Blood was collected at multiple timepoints before and after primary and secondary immunization, and bulk PBMC replicates and cell subsets were isolated.

TCR cDNA was synthesized by 5'RACE template switching, through which a universal primer site and unique molecular identifiers were introduced. cDNA synthesis was primed from both the TCR alpha and TCR beta constant segments. Libraries were amplified in two PCR steps, with sample barcodes and sequencing adapters added in the second step. Sequencing of the libraries was done on either Illumina HiSeq 2500 (2x100 bp) or NovaSeq (2x150 bp). The study's own analysis went as follows. MIGEC was used to demultiplex reads and collapse the reads into UMI consensus sequences, and MiXCR was used for V(D)J alignment. Using edgeR on replicate PBMC samples, clonotypes were called vaccine-responding if FDR was below 0.01 and the log2 fold change was above 5 up to day 15. Each bulk clonotype was labeled CD4 or CD8 based on which sequenced repertoire, CD4 or CD8, contained the clonotype at higher abundance. Clones were called with MiXCR by TCRdb after fastp trimmed the public reads at Q25, and only in-frame beta chains were retained. Entries that share a CDR3 protein sequence are merged under the most common genes and DNA. These V and J calls originate from TCRdb's pipeline instead of the authors' own analysis. The sample includes 620,000 or so distinct CDR3 sequences, with 9% to 15% observed a single time. Of the sample, just under 15% falls within the top ten clones.

Summary of the overall study and its limitations: Because only a couple of donors were included in the study, the extent to which the findings can be generalized is limited. The secondary T-cell response was weaker than the primary response but faster, peaking on day 5 instead of day 15. Most clones expanded after primary vaccination (about 95% of CD4 and around 89% of CD8) were re-detected after the booster, suggesting that broad memory maintenance occurred. Computational filtering was required because FACS-sorted repertoires could contain abundant contaminating clonotypes from the bulk population. A small share of clonotypes occurred in both CD4 and CD8 compartments, likely arising from convergent recombination.

The treatment or condition label, read with the paper, signifies: live attenuated yellow fever vaccine strain. At each blood-draw timepoint, two biological replicates of bulk PBMCs were obtained. PBMCs were isolated from peripheral blood using a standard Ficoll-Paque protocol. TriZol was used to extract RNA from bulk PBMCs, from CD4 and CD8 fractions, and from dextramer-positive and dextramer-negative fractions. As regards this clonotype: The antigen it recognizes is unknown. A read error may account for a junction end that differs from germline.

Via the germline V gene, CDR1 is SGDLS and CDR2 YYNGEE. From cysteine to phenylalanine, the CDR3 is 16 amino acids long. This entry keeps only the CDR3 DNA: 48 bases, framed from base 1. The source material was PBMCs, sampled on the day of the yellow fever booster vaccination. The chain couples TRBV9 to TRBJ2-2; TRBD2 lines up with 10 middle nucleotides. The sequence derives from a man aged 30 to 39 who received the YFV17D yellow fever vaccine. The CDR3 reads as follows: CSSSKSGRADTGELFF. Read as DNA, the sequence is TGTTCCAGCAGTAAGAGCGGGAGGGCCGACACCGGGGAGCTGTTTTTT.